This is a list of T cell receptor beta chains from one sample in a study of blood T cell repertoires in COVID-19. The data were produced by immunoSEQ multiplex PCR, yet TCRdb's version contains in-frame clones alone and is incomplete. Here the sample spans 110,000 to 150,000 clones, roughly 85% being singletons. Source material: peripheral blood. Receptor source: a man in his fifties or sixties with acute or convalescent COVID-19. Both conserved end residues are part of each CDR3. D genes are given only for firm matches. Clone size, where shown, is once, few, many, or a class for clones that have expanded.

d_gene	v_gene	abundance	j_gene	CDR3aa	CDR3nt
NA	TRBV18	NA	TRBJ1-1	CASSERQGKNTEAFF	TGTGCCAGCTCCGAACGGCAGGGGAAGAACACTGAAGCTTTCTTT
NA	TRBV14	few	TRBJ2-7	CASSQVVGSEQYF	TGTGCCAGCAGCCAAGTTGTGGGGAGCGAGCAGTACTTC
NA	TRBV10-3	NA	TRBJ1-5	CAISLTGGNQPQHF	TGTGCCATCAGCTTAACAGGAGGCAATCAGCCCCAGCATTTT
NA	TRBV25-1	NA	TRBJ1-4	CASRQETNEKLFF	TGTGCCAGCCGACAGGAAACTAATGAAAAACTGTTTTTT
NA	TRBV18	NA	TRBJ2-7	CASSPLEGGQSYEQYF	TGTGCCAGCTCACCACTCGAAGGGGGTCAGTCCTACGAGCAGTACTTC
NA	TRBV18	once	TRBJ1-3	CASSRRTGNDGNTIYF	TGTGCCAGCTCACGCCGAACAGGGAACGATGGAAACACCATATATTTT
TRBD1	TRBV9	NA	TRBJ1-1	CASSVPKDRGLGEAFF	TGTGCCAGCAGCGTACCGAAGGACAGGGGGCTCGGTGAAGCTTTCTTT
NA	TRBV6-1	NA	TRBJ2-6	CASSGMQGNGANVLTF	TGTGCCAGCAGTGGGATGCAGGGAAACGGGGCCAACGTCCTGACTTTC
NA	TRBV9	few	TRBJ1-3	CASSAGGFGNTIYF	TGTGCCAGCAGCGCGGGTGGGTTTGGAAACACCATATATTTT
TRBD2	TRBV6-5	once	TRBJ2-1	CASRRGLAGSNEQLF	TGTGCCAGCAGGCGGGGGCTAGCGGGCAGTAATGAGCAGCTCTTC
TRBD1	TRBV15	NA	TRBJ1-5	CATSREGTDPQPQHF	TGTGCCACCAGCAGAGAGGGGACAGATCCCCAGCCCCAGCATTTT
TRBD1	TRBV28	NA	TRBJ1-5	CASSPMGTASFQPQHF	TGTGCCAGCAGTCCCATGGGGACAGCTAGTTTTCAGCCCCAGCATTTT
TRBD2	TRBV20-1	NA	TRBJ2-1	CSARGTSGKFF	TGCAGTGCTAGGGGGACTAGCGGGAAGTTCTTC
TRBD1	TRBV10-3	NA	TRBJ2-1	CAISRQGLMNEQFF	TGTGCCATCAGTCGACAGGGGTTGATGAATGAGCAGTTCTTC
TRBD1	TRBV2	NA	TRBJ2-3	CASERRTGSTDTQYF	TGTGCCTCCGAGAGAAGGACAGGCAGCACAGATACGCAGTATTTT
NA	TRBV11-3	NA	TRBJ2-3	CASSTLQKTDTQYF	TGTGCCAGCAGCACTTTACAGAAAACAGATACGCAGTATTTT
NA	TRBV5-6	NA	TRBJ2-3	CASSKRGDTQYF	TGTGCCAGCAGTAAACGGGGGGATACGCAGTATTTT
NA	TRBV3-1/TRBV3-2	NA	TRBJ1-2	CASRGEGYGYTF	TGTGCCAGCAGAGGGGAGGGTTATGGCTACACCTTC
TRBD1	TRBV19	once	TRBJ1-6	CASSVKPGQYNSPLHF	TGTGCCAGTAGCGTAAAACCGGGACAGTATAATTCACCCCTCCACTTT
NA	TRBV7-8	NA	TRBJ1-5	CASSFYHGGGNQPQHF	TGTGCCAGCAGTTTTTACCACGGGGGAGGGAATCAGCCCCAGCATTTT
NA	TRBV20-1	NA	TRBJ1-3	CSGGYGNTIYF	TGCAGTGGCGGTTATGGAAACACCATATATTTT
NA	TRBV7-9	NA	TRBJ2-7	CASSLDGVRDYEQYF	TGTGCCAGCAGCTTAGATGGGGTCAGGGACTACGAGCAGTACTTC
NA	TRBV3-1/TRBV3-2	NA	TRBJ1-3	CASSQGGGSGNTIYF	TGTGCCAGCAGCCAAGGAGGGGGCTCTGGAAACACCATATATTTT
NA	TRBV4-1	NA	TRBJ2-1	CASSQGRRDYNEQFF	TGCGCCAGCAGCCAAGGCCGCCGGGACTACAATGAGCAGTTCTTC
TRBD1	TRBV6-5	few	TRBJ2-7	CASSPGTGDDEQYF	TGTGCCAGCAGTCCGGGGACAGGGGACGACGAGCAGTACTTC
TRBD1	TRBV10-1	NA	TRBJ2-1	CASSESAGTGGVRNEQFF	TGCGCCAGCAGTGAGTCTGCCGGGACAGGCGGGGTTCGGAATGAGCAGTTCTTC
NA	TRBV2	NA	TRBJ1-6	CASGAENNSPLHF	TGTGCCAGCGGGGCGGAAAATAATTCACCCCTCCACTTT
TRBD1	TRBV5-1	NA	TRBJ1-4	CASSQGTGYEKLFF	TGCGCCAGCAGCCAAGGGACAGGGTACGAAAAACTGTTTTTT
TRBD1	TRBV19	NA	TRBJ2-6	CASSSGTGLAGANVLTF	TGTGCCAGCTCCTCAGGGACAGGGTTGGCTGGGGCCAACGTCCTGACTTTC
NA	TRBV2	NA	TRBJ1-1	CASRAASGGNTEAFF	TGTGCCAGCAGGGCTGCCTCCGGGGGGAACACTGAAGCTTTCTTT
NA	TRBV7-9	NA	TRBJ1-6	CASSLGQTNSPLHF	TGTGCCAGCAGCTTGGGACAAACCAATTCACCCCTCCACTTT